These 21 T cell receptor beta chains came from one sample sequenced in a study of cytomegalovirus exposure and HLA in healthy donors. Vbeta (60) and Jbeta (13) primers were used in the PCR. Generated by immunoSEQ multiplex PCR, the TCRdb table keeps only in-frame clones and is missing some. The sample carries about 120,000 clones, around 76% recorded once. The sample consisted of PBMCs. The source of these receptors is a man between 60 and 70 years old in good health and CMV-seropositive.

This clone was seen a few times. The rearrangement links TRBV29-1 to TRBJ2-3, with D perhaps TRBD2 (6 bases). V lost 3 bases to trimming and J lost 8 bases, with 18 bases between them. Germline V lookup: CDR1 SQVTM, CDR2 ANQGSEA. This CDR3 has 14 amino acids. Here the CDR3 reads CSVEDYRTLGTQYF. The CDR3, as DNA: TGCAGCGTTGAGGACTACCGCACATTAGGTACGCAGTATTTT.

The rearrangement links TRBV28 to TRBJ1-1; D might be TRBD1 (5 bases). This CDR3 comprises 15 residues. CDR1 and CDR2 from the germline V gene are MDHEN and SYDVKM. Trimming pared 3 bases from V and 3 bases from J, leaving 14 bases between. CDR3 region: CASSFPQGFYTEAFF. CDR3 DNA: TGTGCCAGCAGTTTCCCCCAGGGTTTCTACACTGAAGCTTTCTTT.

The chain employs TRBV28 and TRBJ2-1; 11 bases line up with TRBD2. The germline CDR1 and CDR2 sequences are MDHEN and SYDVKM. The junction had 6 bases not matched to a gene; V was cut back by 4 bases and J by 4 bases. This CDR3 contains 16 residues. The DNA of the CDR3 is TGTGCCAGCAGTTCGTTAGGGACTAGCGGTTACAATGAGCAGTTCTTC. This translates into CASSSLGTSGYNEQFF. The variable domain in full, with the rest retrieved from reference TRBV28 and TRBJ2-1, is DVKVTQSSRYLVKRTGEKVFLECVQDMDHENMFWYRQDPGLGLRLIYFSYDVKMKEKGDIPEGYSVSREKKERFSLILESASTNQTSMYLCASSSLGTSGYNEQFFGPGTRLTVL.

Remarks on this clone: The same CDR3 arises from other DNA sequences in this sample as well. The gene calls are TRBV7-3 and TRBJ1-1, with D uncertain. The germline CDR1 and CDR2 sequences are SGHTA and FQGTGA. The CDR3 loop spans 13 amino acids. V lost 2 bases and J 1 base, leaving 5 bases between the germline ends. CDR3 sequence reads: CASSLQENTEAFF. The CDR3 DNA reads as TGTGCCAGCAGCTTACAGGAGAACACTGAAGCTTTCTTT.

J is TRBJ2-7 and V is TRBV11-1; weak D call: TRBD2 (5 bases). V lost 1 base and J lost 0, with 10 bases in between. The CDR3 covers 15 residues. From germline, CDR1 is SGHAT and CDR2 FQDESV (reference sequence). The CDR3 loop is CASSLGGAPSYEQYF. Here the CDR3 DNA reads TGTGCCAGCAGCTTAGGGGGAGCGCCCTCCTACGAGCAGTACTTC.

The chain employs TRBV10-3 and TRBJ2-7, with TRBD1 matching over 11 bases. Germline-derived CDR1 and CDR2 are ENHRY and SYGVKD. CDR3 length: 16 amino acids. V gave up 1 base and J gave up 2 bases; unmatched junction bases: 4. CDR3 nucleotide sequence: TGTGCCATCAGTGAGTATCCGGGACAGGGGGCCTACGAGCAGTACTTC. Residues: CAISEYPGQGAYEQYF.

This clone has a single count. The V call is TRBV7-2, the J call TRBJ2-3; a weak D match, TRBD2 (6 bases). There are 18 residues in the CDR3. Germline V gene sequence: CDR1 SGHTA, CDR2 FQGNSA. V lost 5 bases to trimming and J lost 3 bases, with 24 bases between them. The CDR3 reads CASSPPPEEGWRTDTQYF. The CDR3 nucleotides read TGTGCCAGCAGCCCACCCCCCGAGGAGGGATGGAGGACAGATACGCAGTATTTT.

The rearrangement links TRBV6-1 to TRBJ1-2, with a possible D match to TRBD1 (6 bases). CDR1 MNHNS and CDR2 SASEGT come from the germline V gene. This CDR3 is 14 amino acids long. Trimming left V 6 bases short and J 5 bases short, with 16 bases between. The CDR3 sequence is CASSGQLNLYGYTF. The CDR3 DNA reads TGTGCCAGCAGCGGACAGCTCAACTTATATGGCTACACCTTC.

In regard to this clone: At one of its ends the junction is not consistent with the germline gene, which may arise from a read error. This sequence joins TRBV2 and TRBJ2-6; 7 bases are a match to TRBD1. The CDR3 runs to 16 residues. Germline lookup yields CDR1 SNHLY and CDR2 FYNNEI. The CDR3 DNA reads as TGTGCCAGCAGCCTACTTGGGACAGCTGGGGCCAACGGCCTGACTTTC. Its translation: CASSLLGTAGANGLTF.

The chain couples TRBV18 to TRBJ1-4, with D uncertain. V was trimmed by 2 bases and J by 4 bases, leaving 5 bases between them. CDR3 length equals 13 residues. CDR1 and CDR2 (germline): KGHSH, LQKENI. The CDR3 nucleotides read TGTGCCAGCTCACCAAGCAATAATGAAAAACTGTTTTTT. Protein sequence: CASSPSNNEKLFF.

The chain links TRBV6-4 to TRBJ2-2, with D perhaps TRBD2 (6 bases). The V and J ends lost 6 bases and 3 bases respectively, with 11 bases between them. Germline CDR1 and CDR2: MRHNA and SNTAGT. The CDR3 runs to 14 residues. CDR3 nucleotides: TGTGCCAGCAGACAGGCGGGGCACACCGGGGAGCTGTTTTTT. It translates to CASRQAGHTGELFF.

The chain carries TRBV2 and TRBJ2-2; the D is unclear. The length of the CDR3 is 12 residues. Germline values: CDR1 SNHLY, CDR2 FYNNEI. V lost 6 bases and J lost 8, with 10 bases in between. The CDR3 loop is CASRGSSGELFF. DNA for the CDR3: TGTGCCAGCAGGGGTAGCTCGGGGGAGCTGTTTTTT.

The chain has TRBV28 and TRBJ2-1, with 15 bases fitting TRBD2. V gave up 5 bases and J gave up 2 bases; unmatched junction bases: 7. Germline V gives CDR1 MDHEN, CDR2 SYDVKM. This CDR3 spans 18 amino acids. Written as DNA, the CDR3 is TGTGCCAGCAGTCGAGGACTAGCGGGAGGGTTAGCCTACAATGAGCAGTTCTTC. Translating gives CASSRGLAGGLAYNEQFF.

V and J are TRBV30 and TRBJ1-5; D ambiguous. The CDR3 is 12 residues long. The germline V and J ends were trimmed by 0 bases and 7 bases, with 7 bases remaining between them. The germline gives CDR1 GTSNPN, CDR2 SVGIG (reference sequence). CDR3 sequence (DNA): TGTGCCTGGAGTGTGCAGCGGCAGCCCCAGCATTTT. Translated, it gives CAWSVQRQPQHF.

This clone has more than one count but fewer than ten. V usage is TRBV7-3 and J usage is TRBJ2-3, with D unresolved. CDR3 size: 15 residues. CDR1 and CDR2 (germline): SGHTA, FQGTGA. V was shortened by 1 base and J by 2 bases, with 10 bases between the two germline ends. The CDR3 spells CASSLNSLPTDTQYF. The CDR3 nucleotides are TGTGCCAGCAGCTTAAACTCTCTGCCCACAGATACGCAGTATTTT.

DNA of the CDR3: TGTGCCAGCAGCTTATGGGGGCCAGAGCAGTTCTTC. This gives the protein CASSLWGPEQFF. The V and J genes are TRBV7-9 and TRBJ2-1, with D perhaps TRBD1 (6 bases). Per germline, CDR1 SEHNR and CDR2 FQNEAQ (reference sequence). This CDR3 contains 12 residues. With 2 bases removed from V and 10 bases from J, the gap between germline ends came to 9 bases.

This clone occurred once. This chain connects TRBV7-3 to TRBJ2-3; 10 bases are shared with TRBD2. The V segment lost 5 bases and the J segment 6 bases; nucleotides outside the gene matches: 11. Germline CDR1 reads SGHTA; CDR2 reads FQGTGA. The CDR3 runs 16 residues. DNA of the CDR3: TGTGCCAGCAGCCCTCCTGAGCGGGGGGGCCCGGATACGCAGTATTTT. It translates to CASSPPERGGPDTQYF. Combining the CDR3 with reference TRBV7-3 and TRBJ2-3 gives the whole variable domain GAGVSQTPSNKVTEKGKYVELRCDPISGHTALYWYRQSLGQGPEFLIYFQGTGAADDSGLPNDRFFAVRPEGSVSTLKIQRTERGDSAVYLCASSPPERGGPDTQYFGPGTRLTVL.

The J gene is TRBJ1-2, the V gene TRBV5-5; D remains ambiguous. Germline V gene lookup returns CDR1 SGHKS and CDR2 YYEKEE (reference sequence). The CDR3 is 15 amino acids. Trimming removed 2 bases at V and 3 bases at J, with 14 bases between. CDR3 sequence (DNA): TGTGCCAGCAGCTTATACTCAGGAACGGACTATGGCTACACCTTC. It encodes CASSLYSGTDYGYTF.

This clone was detected a few times. The gene calls are TRBV28 and TRBJ1-2, with D tentatively TRBD1 (6 bases). This CDR3 spans 16 amino acids. V shed 6 bases and J shed 1 base, with 18 bases lying between them. The germline V gene has CDR1 MDHEN and CDR2 SYDVKM. The CDR3 reads CASRTAGVAYNYGYTF. The CDR3 region has the DNA TGTGCCAGCAGAACTGCAGGGGTCGCCTATAACTATGGCTACACCTTC.

V is TRBV7-8 and J is TRBJ1-2; TRBD1 aligns across 7 bases. This CDR3 has 13 amino acids. Germline CDR1 is SGHVS and CDR2 is FQNEAQ. Trimming cost V 6 bases and J 2 bases; bases outside gene matches: 3. The DNA of the CDR3 is TGTGCCAGCAGGGGGACAGAAAACTATGGCTACACCTTC. It encodes CASRGTENYGYTF.

This clone was detected a few times. V usage is TRBV9 and J usage is TRBJ2-1; a possible D gene is TRBD1 (6 bases). CDR3 length: 15 amino acids. Looked up from germline, CDR1 is SGDLS and CDR2 is YYNGEE. V gave up 3 bases and J gave up 4 bases, with 14 bases separating them. CDR3: CASSARQAQYNEQFF. CDR3 DNA: TGTGCCAGCAGCGCACGACAGGCGCAATACAATGAGCAGTTCTTC. The entire variable domain, with the rest obtained from reference TRBV9 and TRBJ2-1, is as follows: DSGVTQTPKHLITATGQRVTLRCSPRSGDLSVYWYQQSLDQGLQFLIQYYNGEERAKGNILERFSAQQFPDLHSELNLSSLELGDSALYFCASSARQAQYNEQFFGPGTRLTVL.